A single sample gave rise to the 31 T cell receptor beta chains below, sequenced in a study of graft-versus-host responses after intestinal transplantation. Repertoires were generated with immunoSEQ multiplex PCR, while TCRdb's copy carries only in-frame clones and drops some. The sample yields 77,000 or so clones, 92% seen once. Here the sequenced sample was PBMCs, taken 98 days after intestinal transplantation. The origin of the receptors is a human patient who received an intestinal transplant, so some T cells may come from the graft donor.

The chain joins TRBV6-5 to TRBJ2-3, with 9 bases lining up with TRBD2. V lost 2 bases, J lost 6 bases, and 9 bases stayed unmatched. The CDR3 is 16 residues long. Germline CDR1 and CDR2: MNHEY and SVGAGI. As DNA, the CDR3 is TGTGCCAGCAGTTACAGGGCGGGAGGGCCCCAGGATACGCAGTATTTT. Amino acid sequence: CASSYRAGGPQDTQYF.

The chain recombines TRBV7-6 with TRBJ1-4; tentative D call: TRBD1 (5 bases). Germline CDR1 and CDR2: SGHVS and FNYEAQ. V was trimmed by 6 bases and J by 9 bases, leaving 14 bases between them. The CDR3 covers 13 residues. The CDR3 loop reads CASSRQTEQKLFF. The CDR3 nucleotides are TGTGCCAGCAGTCGACAGACAGAACAAAAACTGTTTTTT. The full variable domain, rest sourced from reference TRBV7-6 and TRBJ1-4, is GAGVSQSPRYKVTKRGQDVALRCDPISGHVSLYWYRQALGQGPEFLTYFNYEAQQDKSGLPNDRFSAERPEGSISTLTIQRTEQRDSAMYRCASSRQTEQKLFFGSGTQLSVL.

The J gene is TRBJ2-2, the V gene TRBV4-1, with 7 bases matching TRBD2. CDR1 and CDR2 from the germline V gene are MGHRA and YSYEKL. The length of the CDR3 is 19 residues. V gave up 1 base and J gave up 2 bases; unmatched junction bases: 13. In nucleotides, the CDR3 is TGCGCCAGCAGCCAAGTCGCGTGGGGACTACCCCCAAACACCGGGGAGCTGTTTTTT. This gives the protein CASSQVAWGLPPNTGELFF.

CDR3 nucleotides: TGTGCCCTCAAGAGAGAGACGGGAGACTACAATGAGCAGTTCTTC. Its translation: CALKRETGDYNEQFF. The rearrangement joins TRBV21-1 to TRBJ2-1; the table's D call, TRBD2, was not checked against the DNA. TRBV21-1 counts as a pseudogene. The CDR3 has 15 amino acids.

Only one count was recorded for this clone. V is TRBV6-6 and J is TRBJ2-3, with D tentatively TRBD2 (7 bases). Germline lookup yields CDR1 MNHNY and CDR2 SVGAGI (reference sequence). V was shortened by 6 bases and J by 6 bases, with 22 bases between the two germline ends. The CDR3 runs 16 residues. CDR3 residues: CASSPSTAGGPDTQYF. The CDR3 DNA follows: TGTGCCAGCAGCCCTTCGACGGCCGGGGGGCCGGATACGCAGTATTTT.

The chain has TRBV6-6 and TRBJ2-2; TRBD2 agrees at 14 bases. The V gene's germline CDR1 is MNHNY and CDR2 SVGAGI (reference sequence). Unmatched junction bases numbered 5, after V lost 9 bases and J lost 5 bases. The CDR3 extends over 15 amino acids. The CDR3 protein is CASRLAGGLTGELFF. As DNA, the CDR3 is TGTGCCAGTAGACTAGCGGGGGGGCTAACCGGGGAGCTGTTTTTT.

The V and J genes are TRBV28 and TRBJ2-3; 8 bases line up with TRBD2. The trim removed 3 bases at V and 5 bases at J, leaving 7 bases unmatched. Germline V gives CDR1 MDHEN, CDR2 SYDVKM. The CDR3 sequence is 15 residues long. CDR3 DNA sequence: TGTGCCAGCAGTTTGGGGGGACTAGTAAAAGATACGCAGTATTTT. It translates to CASSLGGLVKDTQYF.

The V and J genes are TRBV6-1 and TRBJ1-5; TRBD1 aligns across 8 bases. The CDR3 is 13 amino acids. The V segment lost 6 bases and the J segment 6 bases; nucleotides outside the gene matches: 4. Germline V gives CDR1 MNHNS, CDR2 SASEGT. The CDR3 loop reads CASSSGGGQPQHF. In DNA form, the CDR3 reads TGTGCCAGCAGCTCAGGGGGCGGTCAGCCCCAGCATTTT.

The rearrangement joins TRBV7-9 to TRBJ2-3; 9 bases align to TRBD2. The ends lost 1 base at V and 4 bases at J; junction bases unmatched: 12. CDR3 size: 18 residues. Germline V gene lookup returns CDR1 SEHNR and CDR2 FQNEAQ (reference sequence). CDR3 DNA sequence: TGTGCCAGCAGCTTAGGCCCTAAATTTGCGGGAGGGCCAGATACGCAGTATTTT. Translating it yields CASSLGPKFAGGPDTQYF.

V usage is TRBV30 and J usage is TRBJ1-2; no clear D. Germline lookup yields CDR1 GTSNPN and CDR2 SVGIG (reference sequence). The CDR3 sequence is 12 residues long. The V gene lost 2 bases and the J gene lost 0 bases, with 4 bases spanning the gap. The CDR3 spells CAWSNTNYGYTF. The CDR3 DNA sequence: TGTGCCTGGAGTAATACTAACTATGGCTACACCTTC.

V is TRBV7-2 and J is TRBJ2-7; D is undetermined. V gave up 5 bases and J gave up 6 bases, with 11 bases separating them. This CDR3 spans 12 amino acids. Per germline, CDR1 SGHTA and CDR2 FQGNSA. The CDR3 protein is CASSSLVGEQYF. CDR3 coding DNA: TGTGCCAGCAGCAGCCTAGTCGGCGAGCAGTACTTC. Supplemented by reference TRBV7-2 and TRBJ2-7, the full variable domain reads GAGVSQSPSNKVTEKGKDVELRCDPISGHTALYWYRQSLGQGLEFLIYFQGNSAPDKSGLPSDRFSAERTGGSVSTLTIQRTQQEDSAVYLCASSSLVGEQYFGPGTRLTVT.

The V call is TRBV5-4, the J call TRBJ1-1; 7 bases agree with TRBD1. Germline V gene lookup returns CDR1 SGHNT and CDR2 YYREEE (reference sequence). This CDR3 has 13 residues. V lost 4 bases, J lost 6 bases, and 6 bases stayed unmatched. The CDR3 loop is CASSHRDSSEAFF. CDR3 nucleotide sequence: TGTGCCAGCAGCCACCGGGACAGCTCTGAAGCTTTCTTT.

The rearrangement joins TRBV19 to TRBJ1-4; a possible D gene is TRBD1 (5 bases). Trimming pared 3 bases from V and 5 bases from J, leaving 10 bases between. The CDR3 spans 14 residues. Germline V gene sequence: CDR1 LNHDA, CDR2 SQIVND (reference sequence). For the CDR3, the DNA is TGTGCCAGTAGTATTGGGACCCGCAATGAAAAACTGTTTTTT. It translates to CASSIGTRNEKLFF.

This chain connects TRBV4-1 to TRBJ2-2; D gene ambiguous. CDR1 MGHRA and CDR2 YSYEKL come from the germline V gene. Trimming pared 4 bases from V and 5 bases from J, leaving 8 bases between. This CDR3 spans 13 amino acids. The CDR3 here is CASSLQTTGELFF. CDR3 nucleotides: TGCGCCAGCAGCCTACAGACGACCGGGGAGCTGTTTTTT.

The V call is TRBV6-1, the J call TRBJ2-7; D unclear. Trimming took off 0 bases at V and 0 bases at J, with 3 bases between the two ends. There are 13 residues in the CDR3. Germline V lookup: CDR1 MNHNS, CDR2 SASEGT. The CDR3 loop reads CASSEARSYEQYF. CDR3 sequence (DNA): TGTGCCAGCAGTGAAGCCCGCTCCTACGAGCAGTACTTC.

The chain has TRBV7-6 and TRBJ1-5; D ambiguous. V dropped 1 base and J dropped 2 bases, with 6 bases sitting between them. CDR1 and CDR2 from the germline V gene are SGHVS and FNYEAQ. CDR3 size: 14 residues. The CDR3 nucleotides are TGTGCCAGCAGCTTAGGTGCAGGCAATCAGCCCCAGCATTTT. Protein sequence: CASSLGAGNQPQHF.

The chain combines TRBV13 with TRBJ2-3; TRBD1 aligns across 8 bases. V gave up 5 bases and J gave up 2 bases; unmatched junction bases: 6. The CDR3 consists of 15 residues. The germline V gene has CDR1 PRHDT and CDR2 FYEKMQ (reference sequence). This chain's CDR3 is CASSLRTGPTDTQYF. The CDR3 DNA sequence: TGTGCCAGCAGCCTAAGGACAGGGCCCACAGATACGCAGTATTTT.

The chain employs TRBV6-1 and TRBJ1-2, with D hard to call. Germline CDR1 reads MNHNS; CDR2 reads SASEGT. The length of the CDR3 is 13 residues. V dropped 1 base and J dropped 8 bases, with 11 bases sitting between them. The CDR3 DNA is TGTGCCAGCAGTGAAGGTTGGGAAATGGGCTACACCTTC. Translating gives CASSEGWEMGYTF.

In its sample, this clone was seen once. At one end, the junction sequence differs from germline, possibly due to a read error. This chain joins TRBV29-1 and TRBJ2-3; perhaps TRBD2 as D (5 bases). The CDR3 covers 12 residues. CDR1 is SQVTM, CDR2 ANQGSEA, per germline. The CDR3 is CSVEPGIQRRNF. The CDR3 nucleotides are TGCAGCGTTGAACCGGGGATTCAGAGGAGGAATTTT.

The chain links TRBV11-3 to TRBJ2-1; D is ambiguous. Germline loops: CDR1 SGHNT, CDR2 YENEEA. Trimming left V 0 bases short and J 5 bases short, with 8 bases between. This CDR3 is 14 amino acids long. The CDR3 DNA is TGTGCCAGCAGCTTAGATGGCAGCCACAATGAGCAGTTCTTC. Translation gives CASSLDGSHNEQFF.

J is TRBJ1-4 and V is TRBV11-2; D is perhaps TRBD1 (6 bases). The germline V gene encodes CDR1 SGHAT and CDR2 FQNNGV. This CDR3 has 15 amino acids. The V end was cut by 3 bases, the J end by 0 bases, with 8 bases between. DNA for the CDR3: TGTGCCAGCAGCTTTCAGGGGACAACTAATGAAAAACTGTTTTTT. This encodes CASSFQGTTNEKLFF.

The V and J genes are TRBV6-1 and TRBJ1-5; perhaps TRBD1 as D (6 bases). CDR3 length: 13 amino acids. Trimming removed 6 bases at V and 4 bases at J, with 10 bases between. The germline CDR1 and CDR2 sequences are MNHNS and SASEGT. The CDR3 reads CASRRGGNQPQHF. DNA for the CDR3: TGTGCCAGCAGGAGGGGGGGGAATCAGCCCCAGCATTTT.

As DNA, the CDR3 is TGCAGCGTTTTCGAGGAAGGAACCGGGGAGCTGTTTTTT. Translating gives CSVFEEGTGELFF. The genes are TRBV29-1 and TRBJ2-2; the D is unclear. Germline CDR1 is SQVTM and CDR2 is ANQGSEA. Trimming pared 5 bases from V and 5 bases from J, leaving 12 bases between. CDR3 size: 13 residues.

The chain is built from TRBV6-5 and TRBJ2-3; D not certain. Deletions cut 7 bases from V and 5 bases from J, with 7 bases between. This CDR3 region has 11 residues. The germline V gene has CDR1 MNHEY and CDR2 SVGAGI. The CDR3 DNA is TGTGCCAGCACCGGCCAAGATACGCAGTATTTT. Its protein product is CASTGQDTQYF.

The V and J genes are TRBV28 and TRBJ2-5, with 8 nucleotides matching TRBD2. This CDR3 region has 15 residues. With V trimmed by 8 bases and J by 1 base, 9 bases remained unmatched. Germline lookup yields CDR1 MDHEN and CDR2 SYDVKM. This chain's CDR3 is CASYTPGTSQETQYF. The CDR3 coding sequence is TGTGCCAGCTACACCCCCGGGACTAGCCAAGAGACCCAGTACTTC.

This chain links TRBV11-3 with TRBJ2-1; D is perhaps TRBD2 (7 bases). Germline-derived CDR1 and CDR2 are SGHNT and YENEEA. The CDR3 sequence is 19 residues long. The V gene lost 1 base and the J gene lost 0 bases, with 19 bases spanning the gap. CDR3 coding DNA: TGTGCCAGCAGCTTAGGGGGGGGCGGTCTACTGAGCTCCTACAATGAGCAGTTCTTC. This codes for CASSLGGGGLLSSYNEQFF.

A single count supports this clone. The V gene is TRBV11-2, the J gene TRBJ2-7; 8 bases are a match to TRBD1. The CDR3 extends over 14 amino acids. In germline, CDR1 is SGHAT, CDR2 FQNNGV. Trimming removed 5 bases from V and 3 bases from J; junction bases left unmatched: 6. CDR3 sequence (DNA): TGTGCCAGCAGCCCCGGGACAGGTAACTACGAGCAGTACTTC. Translated, it gives CASSPGTGNYEQYF.

J is TRBJ1-1 and V is TRBV5-1, with D unresolved. This CDR3 has 15 amino acids. V was pared by 0 bases and J by 0 bases, with 9 bases between. Germline CDR1 reads SGHRS; CDR2 reads YFSETQ. The CDR3 DNA follows: TGCGCCAGCAGCTTGGTACTGGGGTTGAACACTGAAGCTTTCTTT. Its translation is CASSLVLGLNTEAFF.

This rearrangement joins TRBV2 to TRBJ2-5, with TRBD2 matching over 13 bases. The germline CDR1 and CDR2 sequences are SNHLY and FYNNEI. J gave up 5 bases and V 6 bases, and 9 bases lay outside the gene matches. The length of the CDR3 is 16 residues. The CDR3 DNA follows: TGTGCCAGCAGGAGGACTAGCGGGGGCTTTGGGGAGACCCAGTACTTC. Its translation: CASRRTSGGFGETQYF.

With regard to this clone: Other DNA sequences in the same sample also yield this CDR3. J is TRBJ2-3 and V is TRBV5-1, with D maybe TRBD2 (6 bases). Germline-derived CDR1 and CDR2 are SGHRS and YFSETQ. The CDR3 is 14 residues long. Between the trimmed V and J ends, which lost 1 base and 6 bases, there was a span of 12 bases. CDR3 bases: TGCGCCAGCAGCTTGCTACTAGCCCCGGATACGCAGTATTTT. It codes for CASSLLLAPDTQYF.

This clone was seen once. V is TRBV2 and J is TRBJ2-5, with TRBD2 matching over 16 bases. The CDR3 consists of 16 residues. The germline V gene has CDR1 SNHLY and CDR2 FYNNEI. The ends lost 7 bases at V and 6 bases at J; junction bases unmatched: 8. The CDR3 DNA is TGTGCCAGCAAACTGGGACTAGCGGGGGGGCGAAAGACCCAGTACTTC. Encoded protein: CASKLGLAGGRKTQYF.